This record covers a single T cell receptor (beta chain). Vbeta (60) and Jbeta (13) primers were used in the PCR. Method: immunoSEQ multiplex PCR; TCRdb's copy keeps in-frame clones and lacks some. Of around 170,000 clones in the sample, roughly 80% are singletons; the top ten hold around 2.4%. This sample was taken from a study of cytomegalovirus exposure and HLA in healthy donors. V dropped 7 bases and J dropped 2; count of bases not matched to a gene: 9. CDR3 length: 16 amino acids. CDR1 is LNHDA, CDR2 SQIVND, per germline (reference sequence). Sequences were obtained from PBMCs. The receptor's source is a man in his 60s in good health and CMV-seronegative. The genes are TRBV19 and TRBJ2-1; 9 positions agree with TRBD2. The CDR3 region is CASTPGSGRTYNEQFF. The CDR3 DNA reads TGTGCCAGTACCCCTGGGAGCGGGAGGACCTACAATGAGCAGTTCTTC.